This is a list of T cell receptor beta chains from one sample in a study of resident and recirculating memory T cells in vitiligo. The table came from immunoSEQ multiplex PCR; TCRdb's copy has only in-frame clones and leaves some out. The sample shows 35,000 to 45,000 clones, around 90% of them seen only once. The sequencing input was blood. These receptor sequences come from a male donor with vitiligo. CDR3s include the opening cysteine and the closing phenylalanine or tryptophan. The D gene is left open where the match is weak. Size tells how often a clone was seen (once, few, many) or the class of an expanded clone, and some rows leave it out.

clone_size,d_call,v_call,j_call,cdr3_aa,cdr3_nt
NA,NA,TRBV11-2,TRBJ2-2,CASIPLGEGGTGELFF,TGTGCCAGCATACCCTTGGGAGAGGGGGGGACTGGGGAGCTGTTTTTT
NA,TRBD1,TRBV5-1,TRBJ1-1,CASSFKGQGYTEAFF,TGCGCCAGCAGCTTTAAAGGACAGGGGTACACTGAAGCTTTCTTT
NA,TRBD1,TRBV13,TRBJ2-3,CASSLGRTGRPNTQYF,TGTGCCAGCAGCTTAGGTAGGACAGGGAGACCGAATACGCAGTATTTT
NA,TRBD1,TRBV5-1,TRBJ1-6,CASSHLAGGLNSPLHF,TGCGCCAGCAGCCACCTCGCAGGGGGCCTAAATTCACCCCTCCACTTT
once,NA,TRBV5-1,TRBJ1-2,CASRRPGEGGYTF,TGCGCCAGCAGAAGACCCGGGGAGGGTGGCTACACCTTC
NA,NA,TRBV7-3,TRBJ1-1,CASSSDMNTEAFF,TGTGCCAGCAGCTCGGACATGAACACTGAAGCTTTCTTT
NA,TRBD2,TRBV7-3,TRBJ2-5,CASSLGGGQETQYF,TGTGCCAGCAGCTTGGGCGGGGGCCAAGAGACCCAGTACTTC
NA,NA,TRBV9,TRBJ1-5,CASSVSGGPNQPQHF,TGTGCCAGCAGCGTATCGGGGGGACCCAATCAGCCCCAGCATTTT
NA,NA,TRBV7-9,TRBJ2-2,CASSLATGVTGELFF,TGTGCCAGCAGCTTAGCGACGGGAGTCACCGGGGAGCTGTTTTTT
NA,NA,TRBV9,TRBJ2-2,CASSVVPRGNTGELFF,TGTGCCAGCAGCGTAGTGCCCAGGGGGAACACCGGGGAGCTGTTTTTT
NA,NA,TRBV7-9,TRBJ2-1,CASSSARGSNEQFF,TGTGCCAGCAGCTCAGCCAGGGGTAGCAATGAGCAGTTCTTC
NA,TRBD2,TRBV5-1,TRBJ2-3,CATRDSGDLWGTDTQYF,TGCGCCACCAGAGACAGCGGGGACCTTTGGGGCACAGATACGCAGTATTTT
NA,TRBD2,TRBV5-1,TRBJ2-3,CASSSGTSGAGSTDTQYF,TGCGCCAGCAGCTCGGGGACTAGCGGGGCCGGGAGCACAGATACGCAGTATTTT
NA,NA,TRBV5-5,TRBJ2-7,CASSSLTGGQYF,TGTGCCAGCAGCTCCTTGACAGGAGGGCAGTACTTC
NA,NA,TRBV6-6,TRBJ1-2,CASSYSDRINYGYTF,TGTGCCAGCAGTTATTCCGACAGGATTAACTATGGCTACACCTTC
NA,TRBD1,TRBV6-5,TRBJ1-1,CASSGGYMNTEAFF,TGTGCCAGCTCAGGGGGCTACATGAACACTGAAGCTTTCTTT
NA,NA,TRBV5-1,TRBJ1-4,CASSLDTANEKLFF,TGCGCCAGCAGCTTGGACACCGCTAATGAAAAACTGTTTTTT
NA,NA,TRBV5-4,TRBJ2-2,CASSLLTGELFF,TGTGCCAGCAGCTTGCTCACCGGGGAGCTGTTTTTT
NA,TRBD1,TRBV29-1,TRBJ2-7,CSVRGTGLYEQYF,TGCAGCGTTCGAGGGACAGGGTTGTACGAGCAGTACTTC
NA,NA,TRBV4-1,TRBJ2-5,CASSQDQETQYF,TGCGCCAGCAGCCAAGATCAGGAGACCCAGTACTTC
NA,NA,TRBV29-1,TRBJ1-1,CSVSEATEAFF,TGCAGCGTGTCGGAGGCCACTGAAGCTTTCTTT
NA,NA,TRBV5-8,TRBJ1-2,CASSSMGSSYGYTF,TGTGCCAGCAGTTCTATGGGGAGTAGCTATGGCTACACCTTC
NA,NA,TRBV9,TRBJ2-5,CASSVNAEVEETQYF,TGTGCCAGCAGCGTAAATGCGGAGGTGGAGGAGACCCAGTACTTC